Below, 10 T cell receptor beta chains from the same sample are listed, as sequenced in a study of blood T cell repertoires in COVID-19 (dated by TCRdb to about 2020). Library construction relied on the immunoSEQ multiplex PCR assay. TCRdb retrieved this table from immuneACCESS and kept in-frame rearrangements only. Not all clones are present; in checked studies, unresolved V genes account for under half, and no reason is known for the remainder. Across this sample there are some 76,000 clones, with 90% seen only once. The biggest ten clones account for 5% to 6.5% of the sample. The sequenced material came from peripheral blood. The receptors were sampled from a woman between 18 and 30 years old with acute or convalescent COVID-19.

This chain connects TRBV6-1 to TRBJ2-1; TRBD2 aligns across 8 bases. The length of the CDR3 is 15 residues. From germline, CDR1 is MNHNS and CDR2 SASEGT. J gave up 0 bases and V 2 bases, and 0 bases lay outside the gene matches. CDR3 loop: CASSESGGSYNEQFF. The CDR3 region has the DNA TGTGCCAGCAGTGAAAGCGGGGGCTCCTACAATGAGCAGTTCTTC.

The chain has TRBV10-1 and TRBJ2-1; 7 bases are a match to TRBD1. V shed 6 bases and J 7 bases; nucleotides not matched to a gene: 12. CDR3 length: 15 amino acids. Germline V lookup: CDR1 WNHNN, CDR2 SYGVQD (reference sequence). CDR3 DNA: TGCGCCAGCAGCCCTAGTGGGCAGGGGGATAATGAGCAGTTCTTC. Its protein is CASSPSGQGDNEQFF.

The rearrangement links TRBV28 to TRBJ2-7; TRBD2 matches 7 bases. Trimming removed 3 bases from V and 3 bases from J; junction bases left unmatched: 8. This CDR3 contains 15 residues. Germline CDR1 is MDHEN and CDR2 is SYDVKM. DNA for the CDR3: TGTGCCAGCAGTTTCCTCGAAGCGGGACGCTACGAGCAGTACTTC. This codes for CASSFLEAGRYEQYF.

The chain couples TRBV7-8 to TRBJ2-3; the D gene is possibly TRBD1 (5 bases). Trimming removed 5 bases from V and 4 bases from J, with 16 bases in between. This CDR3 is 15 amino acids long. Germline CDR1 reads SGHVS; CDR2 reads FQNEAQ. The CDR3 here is CASSLGYFRADTQYF. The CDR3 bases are TGTGCCAGCAGCCTCGGATATTTCAGGGCAGATACGCAGTATTTT.

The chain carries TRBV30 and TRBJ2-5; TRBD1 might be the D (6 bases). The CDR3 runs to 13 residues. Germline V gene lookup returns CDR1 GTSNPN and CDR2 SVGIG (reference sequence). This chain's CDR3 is CAWGRTVQETQYF. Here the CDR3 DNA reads TGTGCGTGGGGTCGGACAGTCCAAGAGACCCAGTACTTC.

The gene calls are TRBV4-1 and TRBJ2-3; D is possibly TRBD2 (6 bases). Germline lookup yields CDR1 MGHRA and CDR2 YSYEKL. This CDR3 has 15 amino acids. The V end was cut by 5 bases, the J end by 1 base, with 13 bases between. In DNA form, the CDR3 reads TGCGCCAGCAGCGACGGACTATCAGGCACAGATACGCAGTATTTT. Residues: CASSDGLSGTDTQYF.

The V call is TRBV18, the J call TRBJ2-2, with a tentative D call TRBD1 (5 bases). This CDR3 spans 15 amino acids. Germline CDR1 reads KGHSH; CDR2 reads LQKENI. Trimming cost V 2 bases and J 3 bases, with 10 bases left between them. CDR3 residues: CASSPTGWDTGELFF. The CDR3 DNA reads TGTGCCAGCTCACCAACAGGTTGGGACACCGGGGAGCTGTTTTTT. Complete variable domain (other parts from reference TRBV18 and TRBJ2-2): NAGVMQNPRHLVRRRGQEARLRCSPMKGHSHVYWYRQLPEEGLKFMVYLQKENIIDESGMPKERFSAEFPKEGPSILRIQQVVRGDSAAYFCASSPTGWDTGELFFGEGSRLTVL.

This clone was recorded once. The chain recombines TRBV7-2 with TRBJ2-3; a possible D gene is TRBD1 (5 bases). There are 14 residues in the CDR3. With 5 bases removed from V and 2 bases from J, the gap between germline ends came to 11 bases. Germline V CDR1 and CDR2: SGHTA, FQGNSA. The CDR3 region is CASSLDKNTDTQYF. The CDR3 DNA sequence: TGTGCCAGCAGCCTGGACAAAAACACAGATACGCAGTATTTT.

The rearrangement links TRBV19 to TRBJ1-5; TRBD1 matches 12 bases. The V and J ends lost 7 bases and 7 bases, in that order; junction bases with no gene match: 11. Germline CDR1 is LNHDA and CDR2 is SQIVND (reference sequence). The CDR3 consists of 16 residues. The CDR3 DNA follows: TGTGCCAGTAAATCGGGGACAGGGGGCTCGGGGCAGCCCCAGCATTTT. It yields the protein CASKSGTGGSGQPQHF.

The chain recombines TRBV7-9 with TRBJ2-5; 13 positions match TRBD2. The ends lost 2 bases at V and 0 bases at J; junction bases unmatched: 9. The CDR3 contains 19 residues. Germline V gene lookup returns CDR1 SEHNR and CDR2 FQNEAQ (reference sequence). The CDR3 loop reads CASSLKARTSGRNQETQYF. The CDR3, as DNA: TGTGCCAGCAGCTTAAAAGCCCGGACTAGCGGGAGAAACCAAGAGACCCAGTACTTC. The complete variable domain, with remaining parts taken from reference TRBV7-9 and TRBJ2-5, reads DTGVSQNPRHKITKRGQNVTFRCDPISEHNRLYWYRQTLGQGPEFLTYFQNEAQLEKSRLLSDRFSAERPKGSFSTLEIQRTEQGDSAMYLCASSLKARTSGRNQETQYFGPGTRLLVL.